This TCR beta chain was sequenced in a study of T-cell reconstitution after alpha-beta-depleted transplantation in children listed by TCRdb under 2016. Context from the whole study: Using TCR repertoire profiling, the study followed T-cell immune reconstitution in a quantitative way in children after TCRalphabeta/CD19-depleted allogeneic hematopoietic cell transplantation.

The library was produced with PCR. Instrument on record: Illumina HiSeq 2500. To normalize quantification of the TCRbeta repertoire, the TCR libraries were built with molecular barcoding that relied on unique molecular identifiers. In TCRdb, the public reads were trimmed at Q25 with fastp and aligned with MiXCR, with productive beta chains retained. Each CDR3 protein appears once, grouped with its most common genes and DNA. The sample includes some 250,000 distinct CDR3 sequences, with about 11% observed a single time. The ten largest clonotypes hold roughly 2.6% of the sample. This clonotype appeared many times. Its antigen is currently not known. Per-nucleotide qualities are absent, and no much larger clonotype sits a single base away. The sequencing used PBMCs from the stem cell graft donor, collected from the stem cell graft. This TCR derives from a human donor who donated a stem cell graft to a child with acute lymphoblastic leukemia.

The base sequence is TGCAGCGTTGAGGGCTCCAATGAGCAGTTCTTC. The translation is CSVEGSNEQFF. The sequence is built from TRBV29-1 and TRBJ2-1, with the D gene not clear enough to name. Measured from the cysteine to the phenylalanine, the CDR3 is 11 residues long. Only the CDR3 DNA stays, 33 bases, in frame from base 1. Trimming removed 3 bases from V and 6 bases from J, leaving 6 bases between the germline ends. From a lookup of the germline V gene, CDR1 and CDR2 are SQVTM and ANQGSEA.